The 10 T cell receptor beta chains in this list originate from one sample, sequenced in a study of beta chain features in type 1 diabetes. Since all of the isolated RNA was reverse transcribed, expressed TCRB transcripts were what got sequenced. The assay was immunoSEQ multiplex PCR, and TCRdb's table has in-frame clones only and misses some. The sample contains some 300,000 clones, 8% of which appear only once. Input material: central memory CD4+ T cells from blood. Source of these receptors: a woman under 30 in good health.

CDR3 region: CASSLAAVNTEAFF. The CDR3 nucleotides are TGTGCCAGCAGCTTAGCGGCAGTTAACACTGAAGCTTTCTTT. The chain has TRBV7-6 and TRBJ1-1; no definite D call. There are 14 residues in the CDR3. The V end was cut by 0 bases, the J end by 2 bases, with 7 bases between. Germline CDR1 reads SGHVS; CDR2 reads FNYEAQ.

The chain couples TRBV7-2 to TRBJ1-1; D is uncertain. Germline-derived CDR1 and CDR2 are SGHTA and FQGNSA. V was cut by 3 bases and J by 0 bases, with 17 bases left in between. The CDR3 length is 17 residues. CDR3 DNA sequence: TGTGCCAGCAGCTTTGGCCGGGTTTTCTCCATGAACACTGAAGCTTTCTTT. It encodes CASSFGRVFSMNTEAFF.

The CDR3 nucleotides read TGTGCCAGCAGCCCCCAAAGCGGGAAGTACAATGAGCAGTTCTTC. Amino acid sequence: CASSPQSGKYNEQFF. This chain links TRBV10-3 with TRBJ2-1; 7 nucleotides match TRBD2. Unmatched junction bases numbered 13, after V lost 10 bases and J lost 4 bases. CDR1 and CDR2 from the germline V gene are ENHRY and SYGVKD. This CDR3 contains 15 residues.

This clone has more than one count but fewer than ten. This chain uses TRBV7-2 with TRBJ2-2; 8 nucleotides align to TRBD1. This CDR3 region has 16 residues. V trimming: 5 bases; J trimming: 4 bases; junction bases outside the gene matches: 9. Germline V gives CDR1 SGHTA, CDR2 FQGNSA. For the CDR3, the DNA is TGTGCCAGCAGCCACGGACAGGGCTTTAGCACCGGGGAGCTGTTTTTT. It codes for CASSHGQGFSTGELFF.

This clone showed up just a few times. The J gene is TRBJ1-5, the V gene TRBV27, with D uncertain. The V end was cut by 2 bases, the J end by 4 bases, with 9 bases between. The CDR3 has 14 amino acids. Germline CDR1 reads MNHEY; CDR2 reads SMNVEV (reference sequence). CDR3 in DNA: TGTGCCAGCAGTTTAGTGACGGGAAATCAGCCCCAGCATTTT. Protein: CASSLVTGNQPQHF.

In this sample, this clone turned up a few times. The rearrangement uses TRBV5-1 and TRBJ2-5; TRBD1 might be the D (5 bases). This CDR3 region has 12 residues. Germline values: CDR1 SGHRS, CDR2 YFSETQ. With 4 bases removed from V and 5 bases from J, the gap between germline ends came to 9 bases. CDR3 protein: CASSQPGETQYF. CDR3 DNA: TGCGCCAGCAGCCAACCAGGGGAGACCCAGTACTTC.

The chain combines TRBV28 with TRBJ1-4; TRBD1 is a possible D gene (6 bases). Trimming pared 6 bases from V and 8 bases from J, leaving 28 bases between. The CDR3 runs 18 residues. Germline V CDR1 and CDR2: MDHEN, SYDVKM. The CDR3 region is CASSGGGAGDLRGEKLFF. For the CDR3, the DNA is TGTGCCAGCAGCGGAGGAGGGGCAGGGGACCTCCGAGGCGAAAAACTGTTTTTT.

The V call is TRBV15, the J call TRBJ2-2; no reliable D call. The CDR3 is made up of 11 amino acids. The germline V gene has CDR1 LNHNV and CDR2 YYDKDF (reference sequence). V was cut by 3 bases and J by 7 bases, with 3 bases left in between. The CDR3 sequence: CATSSVGELFF. CDR3 nucleotide sequence: TGTGCCACCAGCAGTGTCGGGGAGCTGTTTTTT.

V and J are TRBV7-8 and TRBJ2-2, with 7 positions matching TRBD2. The CDR3 covers 16 residues. In germline, CDR1 is SGHVS, CDR2 FQNEAQ. V shed 2 bases and J 4 bases; nucleotides not matched to a gene: 7. CDR3 sequence reads: CASSLSAGWGTGELFF. The DNA for the CDR3 is TGTGCCAGCAGCTTATCAGCGGGGTGGGGCACCGGGGAGCTGTTTTTT. The full variable domain, completed using reference TRBV7-8 and TRBJ2-2, is GAGVSQSPRYKVAKRGQDVALRCDPISGHVSLFWYQQALGQGPEFLTYFQNEAQLDKSGLPSDRFFAERPEGSVSTLKIQRTQQEDSAVYLCASSLSAGWGTGELFFGEGSRLTVL.

The rearrangement links TRBV27 to TRBJ1-5; D possibly corresponds to TRBD1 (6 bases). Germline V gene data show CDR1 as MNHEY and CDR2 as SMNVEV (reference sequence). This CDR3 has 14 amino acids. Trimming removed 5 bases at V and 9 bases at J, with 17 bases between. The CDR3 loop is CASSAKQGGLPQHF. Written as DNA, the CDR3 is TGTGCCAGCAGTGCCAAACAAGGGGGTCTGCCCCAGCATTTT.